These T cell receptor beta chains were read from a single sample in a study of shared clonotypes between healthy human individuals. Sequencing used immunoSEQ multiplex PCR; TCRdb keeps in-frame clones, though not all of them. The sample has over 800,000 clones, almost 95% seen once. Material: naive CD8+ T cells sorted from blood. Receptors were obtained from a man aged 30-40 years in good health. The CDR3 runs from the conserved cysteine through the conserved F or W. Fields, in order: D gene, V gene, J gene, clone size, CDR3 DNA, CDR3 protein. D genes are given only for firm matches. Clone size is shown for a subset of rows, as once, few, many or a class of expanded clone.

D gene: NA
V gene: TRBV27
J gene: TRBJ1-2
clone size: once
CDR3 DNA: TGTGCCAGCAGTTTACTAGGTGCCAACTATGGCTACACCTTC
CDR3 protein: CASSLLGANYGYTF

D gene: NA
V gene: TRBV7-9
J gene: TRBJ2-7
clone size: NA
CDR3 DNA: TGTGCCAGCAGGCTTGGACTGGGGGGCACCTACGAGCAGTACTTC
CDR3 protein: CASRLGLGGTYEQYF

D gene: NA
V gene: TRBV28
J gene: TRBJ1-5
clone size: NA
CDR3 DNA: TGTGCCAGCAGTTTACCTACCCATAGAAATAGCAATCAGCCCCAGCATTTT
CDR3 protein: CASSLPTHRNSNQPQHF

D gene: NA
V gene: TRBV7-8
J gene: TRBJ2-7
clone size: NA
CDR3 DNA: TGTGCCAGCAGCTTAGGGCGGGGCGCAACCTACGAGCAGTACTTC
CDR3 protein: CASSLGRGATYEQYF

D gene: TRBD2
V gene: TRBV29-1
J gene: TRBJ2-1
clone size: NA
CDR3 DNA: TGCAGCGTTGAGACGGGACTAGCGATCAGCAATGAGCAGTTCTTC
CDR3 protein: CSVETGLAISNEQFF

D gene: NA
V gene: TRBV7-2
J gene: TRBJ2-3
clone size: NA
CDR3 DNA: TGTGCCAGCAGCTCCAGGAGGGACTCCAGCACAGATACGCAGTATTTT
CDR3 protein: CASSSRRDSSTDTQYF

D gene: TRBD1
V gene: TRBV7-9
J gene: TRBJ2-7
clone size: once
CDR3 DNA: TGTGCCAGCAGCTTAGTCGGCGACAGGGACTACGAGCAGTACTTC
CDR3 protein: CASSLVGDRDYEQYF

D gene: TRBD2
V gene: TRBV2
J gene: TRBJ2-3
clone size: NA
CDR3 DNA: TGTGCCAGCTTCTCCAGCGGGGGCACAGATACGCAGTATTTT
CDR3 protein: CASFSSGGTDTQYF

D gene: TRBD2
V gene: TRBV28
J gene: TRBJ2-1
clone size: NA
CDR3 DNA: TGTGCCAGCAGTTTATTAGGGCTAGCGGGAGAGGAGCAGTTCTTC
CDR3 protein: CASSLLGLAGEEQFF

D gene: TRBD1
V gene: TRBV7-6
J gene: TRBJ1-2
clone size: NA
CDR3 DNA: TGTGCCAGCAGCTTAGCGCAGGGGGCAGATTGGAACTATGGCTACACCTTC
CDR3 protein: CASSLAQGADWNYGYTF

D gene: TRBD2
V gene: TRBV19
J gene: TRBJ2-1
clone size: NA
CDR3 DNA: TGTGCCAGTAGCCTACAACTAGCGGAACCCTCCTACAATGAGCAGTTCTTC
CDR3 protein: CASSLQLAEPSYNEQFF

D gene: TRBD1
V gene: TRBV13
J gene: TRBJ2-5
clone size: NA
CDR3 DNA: TGTGCCAGCAGCTCAGAGTTGACAGGGCCGTCAATGGAGACCCAGTACTTC
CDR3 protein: CASSSELTGPSMETQYF

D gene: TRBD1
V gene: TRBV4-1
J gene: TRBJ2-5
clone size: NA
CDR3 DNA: TGCGCCAGCAGCCAATCCGGGACAGAAGAGACCCAGTACTTC
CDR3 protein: CASSQSGTEETQYF

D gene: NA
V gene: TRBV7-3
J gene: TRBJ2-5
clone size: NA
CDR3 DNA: TGTGCCAGCAGCTTGCACGGAGGTTTGGAGACCCAGTACTTC
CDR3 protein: CASSLHGGLETQYF

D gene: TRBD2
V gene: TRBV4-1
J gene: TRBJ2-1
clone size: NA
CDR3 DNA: TGCGCCAGCAGCCAAGAAAGTGGGACTAGCGGGAACTCCTACAATGAGCAGTTCTTC
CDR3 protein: CASSQESGTSGNSYNEQFF

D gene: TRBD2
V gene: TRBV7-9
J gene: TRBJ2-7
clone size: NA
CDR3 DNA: TGTGCCAGCAGGGTAGCGGGAGAGGGGGCCTACGAGCAGTACTTC
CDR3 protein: CASRVAGEGAYEQYF

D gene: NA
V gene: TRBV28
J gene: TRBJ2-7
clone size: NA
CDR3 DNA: TGTGCCAGCGAGGGAGCAGGCTCCGGTTCCTACGAGCAGTACTTC
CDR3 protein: CASEGAGSGSYEQYF

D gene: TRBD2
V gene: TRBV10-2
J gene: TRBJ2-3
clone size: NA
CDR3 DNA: TGCGCCAGCACCATAGCGGGAGGAAGCACAGATACGCAGTATTTT
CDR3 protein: CASTIAGGSTDTQYF

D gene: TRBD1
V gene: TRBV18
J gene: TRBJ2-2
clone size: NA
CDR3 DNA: TGTGCCAGCTCACCAACAGGGGGCAACACCGGGGAGCTGTTTTTT
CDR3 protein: CASSPTGGNTGELFF

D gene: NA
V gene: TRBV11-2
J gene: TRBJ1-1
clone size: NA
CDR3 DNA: TGTGCCAGCAGCCAGACGGACATGAACACTGAAGCTTTCTTT
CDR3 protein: CASSQTDMNTEAFF

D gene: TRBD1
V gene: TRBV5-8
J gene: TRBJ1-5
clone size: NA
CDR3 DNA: TGTGCCAGCAGCTTGGAATTAGGTGATTCGGACAGGAGGGATCAGCCCCAGCATTTT
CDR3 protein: CASSLELGDSDRRDQPQHF

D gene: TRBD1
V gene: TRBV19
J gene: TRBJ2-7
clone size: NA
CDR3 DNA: TGTGCGACCGGGACAGGGAGAGGCGAGCAGTACTTC
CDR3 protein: CATGTGRGEQYF

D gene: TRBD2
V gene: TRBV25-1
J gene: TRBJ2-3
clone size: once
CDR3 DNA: TGTGCCAGCAGATCTGGGACTAGCGGGACTTCCACAGATACGCAGTATTTT
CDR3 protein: CASRSGTSGTSTDTQYF

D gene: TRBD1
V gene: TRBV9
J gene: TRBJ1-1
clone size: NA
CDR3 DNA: TGTGCCAGCAGCGGAGCCTCGGGGACAGACACTGAAGCTTTCTTT
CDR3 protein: CASSGASGTDTEAFF

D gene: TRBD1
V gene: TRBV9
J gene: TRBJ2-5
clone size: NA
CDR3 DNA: TGTGCCAGCAGTGGGACAGGGGAGACCCAGTACTTC
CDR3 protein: CASSGTGETQYF

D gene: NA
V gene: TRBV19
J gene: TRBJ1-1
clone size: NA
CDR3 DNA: TGTGCCAGTACCCAGACCCGCACTGAAGCTTTCTTT
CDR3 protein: CASTQTRTEAFF

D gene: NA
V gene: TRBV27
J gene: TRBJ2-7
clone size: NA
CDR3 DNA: TGTGCCAGCAGCCCAGGGGATTCCCTCCCCTACGAGCAGTACTTC
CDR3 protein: CASSPGDSLPYEQYF

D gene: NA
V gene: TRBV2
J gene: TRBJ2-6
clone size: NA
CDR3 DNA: TGTGCCAGCTTTTGGGACACGACCTCTGGGGCCAACGTCCTGACTTTC
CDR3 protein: CASFWDTTSGANVLTF

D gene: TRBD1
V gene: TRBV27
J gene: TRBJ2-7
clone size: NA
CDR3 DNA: TGTGCCAGCAGTTTATATACAGGGGCATCCTACGAGCAGTACTTC
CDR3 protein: CASSLYTGASYEQYF

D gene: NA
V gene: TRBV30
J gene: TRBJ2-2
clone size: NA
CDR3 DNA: TGTGCCTGGAGTGTCGGTTCCACCGGGGAGCTGTTTTTT
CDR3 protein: CAWSVGSTGELFF

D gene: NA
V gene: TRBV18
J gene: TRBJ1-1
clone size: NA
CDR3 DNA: TGTGCCACGCAGGGTACTGAAGCTTTCTTT
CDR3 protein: CATQGTEAFF

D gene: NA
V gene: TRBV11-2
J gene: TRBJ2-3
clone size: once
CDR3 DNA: TGTGCCAGCAGCTTAGAACCCCGCAGTGCAGATACGCAGTATTTT
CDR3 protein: CASSLEPRSADTQYF

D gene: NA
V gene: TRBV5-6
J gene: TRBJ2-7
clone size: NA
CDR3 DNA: TGTGCCAGCAGCTTGACTCACCGCGAGCAGTACTTC
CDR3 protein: CASSLTHREQYF

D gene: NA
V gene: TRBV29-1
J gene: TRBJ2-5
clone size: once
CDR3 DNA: TGCAGCGTCCTCGGTGAATCTTTAGAGACCCAGTACTTC
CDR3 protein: CSVLGESLETQYF